A single sample gave rise to the 23 T cell receptor beta chains below, sequenced in a study of blood T cell repertoires in COVID-19. Generated by immunoSEQ multiplex PCR, the TCRdb table keeps only in-frame clones and is missing some. The sample lists about 220,000 clones, about nine tenths occurring once. The sample was PBMCs or T cells enriched from blood (not recorded which). The receptor source for this set is a woman between 40 and 55 years old with acute COVID-19.

The J gene is TRBJ1-1, the V gene TRBV9; TRBD1 matches at 7 bases. This CDR3 has 13 residues. V lost 5 bases and J lost 3; bases outside the gene matches: 4. In germline, CDR1 is SGDLS, CDR2 YYNGEE. The chain's CDR3 is CASRGDSHTEAFF. The CDR3 DNA reads as TGTGCCAGCAGGGGGGACAGTCACACTGAAGCTTTCTTT.

The chain links TRBV5-1 to TRBJ2-7; D remains ambiguous. The V and J ends lost 2 bases and 4 bases respectively, with 10 bases between them. CDR3 length: 13 amino acids. Germline CDR1 is SGHRS and CDR2 is YFSETQ. This CDR3 is CASSFQVGYEQYF. The DNA for the CDR3 is TGCGCCAGCAGCTTTCAGGTTGGGTACGAGCAGTACTTC.

This sequence joins TRBV5-4 and TRBJ2-5; 9 bases are shared with TRBD1. From germline, CDR1 is SGHNT and CDR2 YYREEE (reference sequence). The CDR3 is made up of 16 amino acids. With V trimmed by 4 bases and J by 5 bases, 12 bases remained unmatched. In nucleotides, the CDR3 is TGTGCCAGCAGCCGTCCCGGGACAGGGTTCCGCGAGACCCAGTACTTC. Its translation: CASSRPGTGFRETQYF.

V gene TRBV27 combines with J gene TRBJ1-6; the D gene is possibly TRBD1 (6 bases). Per germline, CDR1 MNHEY and CDR2 SMNVEV (reference sequence). The ends were cut back, 4 bases at V and 8 bases at J, with 12 bases in the middle. This CDR3 contains 14 residues. CDR3 coding DNA: TGTGCCAGCAGTTCCCAGGGGCTGCATTCACCCCTCCACTTT. As protein: CASSSQGLHSPLHF.

The chain uses TRBV23-1 and TRBJ1-5; 9 bases align to TRBD1. TRBV23-1 is labeled an ORF, and its function is uncertain. This CDR3 is built from 16 residues. V shed 2 bases and J 6 bases; nucleotides not matched to a gene: 8. In DNA form, the CDR3 reads TGCGCCAGCAGTCAAAACAGGGGGCTGGTAGGTCAGCCCCAGCATTTT. Translated: CASSQNRGLVGQPQHF.

The chain joins TRBV27 to TRBJ2-7, with 11 bases identical to TRBD1. V dropped 6 bases and J dropped 2; count of bases not matched to a gene: 0. CDR1 and CDR2 from the germline V gene are MNHEY and SMNVEV (reference sequence). CDR3 length equals 13 residues. The CDR3 DNA reads TGTGCCAGCAGGGACAGGGGGCCCTACGAGCAGTACTTC. It translates to CASRDRGPYEQYF.

The rearrangement joins TRBV2 to TRBJ1-3; 8 nucleotides match TRBD1. The CDR3 covers 15 residues. V trimming: 7 bases; J trimming: 0 bases; junction bases outside the gene matches: 5. The germline gives CDR1 SNHLY, CDR2 FYNNEI. Here the CDR3 reads CASTGQGVSGNTIYF. CDR3 nucleotides: TGTGCCAGCACCGGACAGGGCGTCTCTGGAAACACCATATATTTT.

The gene calls are TRBV11-3 and TRBJ2-1, with 14 bases matching TRBD2. The V and J ends lost 5 bases and 8 bases, in that order; junction bases with no gene match: 8. CDR1 is SGHNT, CDR2 YENEEA, per germline. The CDR3 is made up of 16 amino acids. The chain's CDR3 is CASSPGTSGRVDEQFF. The CDR3 nucleotides read TGTGCCAGCAGCCCTGGGACTAGCGGGAGAGTGGATGAGCAGTTCTTC.

This rearrangement joins TRBV28 to TRBJ2-2; 9 bases align to TRBD1. Germline V CDR1 and CDR2: MDHEN, SYDVKM. Losses at the gene ends were 10 bases for V and 7 bases for J; bases not matched to a gene: 7. The length of the CDR3 is 13 residues. The CDR3 coding sequence is TGTGCCACCAGACAGGGGGGCAGCGGGGAGCTGTTTTTT. It translates to CATRQGGSGELFF.

This clone was seen a single time. This CDR3 is CASSYAQGETQYF. CDR3 in DNA: TGTGCCAGCAGTTACGCCCAGGGGGAGACCCAGTACTTC. The V call is TRBV6-5, the J call TRBJ2-5; a weak D match, TRBD1 (6 bases). V lost 2 bases and J 5 bases, leaving 9 bases between the germline ends. In germline, CDR1 is MNHEY, CDR2 SVGAGI. The CDR3 is 13 amino acids.

The rearrangement links TRBV5-1 to TRBJ1-4, with 8 bases that match TRBD1. The V segment lost 5 bases and the J segment 2 bases; nucleotides outside the gene matches: 5. This CDR3 comprises 15 residues. Germline V gives CDR1 SGHRS, CDR2 YFSETQ. The CDR3: CASRNSGGTNEKLFF. CDR3 DNA sequence: TGCGCCAGCAGGAATTCAGGGGGCACTAATGAAAAACTGTTTTTT.

This sequence joins TRBV19 and TRBJ1-1; 8 nucleotides match TRBD1. This CDR3 has 15 residues. Trimming took 4 bases from V and 4 from J; bases not matched to a gene: 8. In germline, CDR1 is LNHDA, CDR2 SQIVND (reference sequence). CDR3 coding DNA: TGTGCCAGTAGTACCCGGCGCGACAGGGGCACTGAAGCTTTCTTT. It is translated as CASSTRRDRGTEAFF.

As regards this clone: This sample includes further DNA sequences coding for the same CDR3. The chain uses TRBV5-1 and TRBJ1-3; TRBD1 aligns across 8 bases. Germline-derived CDR1 and CDR2 are SGHRS and YFSETQ. V was pared by 4 bases and J by 1 base, with 4 bases of the junction left unmatched. This CDR3 is 15 amino acids long. This chain's CDR3 is CASSLDRGSGNTIYF. CDR3 nucleotides: TGCGCCAGCAGCCTCGACAGGGGATCTGGAAACACCATATATTTT. The full variable domain, its missing parts supplied by reference TRBV5-1 and TRBJ1-3, is KAGVTQTPRYLIKTRGQQVTLSCSPISGHRSVSWYQQTPGQGLQFLFEYFSETQRNKGNFPGRFSGRQFSNSRSEMNVSTLELGDSALYLCASSLDRGSGNTIYFGEGSWLTVV.

The chain employs TRBV5-6 and TRBJ1-1; TRBD1 aligns across 7 bases. V was clipped by 1 base and J by 0 bases; unmatched bases: 6. Germline lookup yields CDR1 SGHDT and CDR2 YYEEEE. This CDR3 contains 16 residues. The DNA for the CDR3 is TGTGCCAGCAGCTTGCAGGGGGGCGTAATGAACACTGAAGCTTTCTTT. As protein: CASSLQGGVMNTEAFF. The full variable domain, rest sourced from reference TRBV5-6 and TRBJ1-1, is DAGVTQSPTHLIKTRGQQVTLRCSPKSGHDTVSWYQQALGQGPQFIFQYYEEEERQRGNFPDRFSGHQFPNYSSELNVNALLLGDSALYLCASSLQGGVMNTEAFFGQGTRLTVV.

The chain employs TRBV6-5 and TRBJ1-6; D remains unclear. Germline CDR1 reads MNHEY; CDR2 reads SVGAGI. The CDR3 has 15 residues. V dropped 8 bases and J dropped 2 bases, with 13 bases sitting between them. CDR3 in amino acids: CASSRAPAYNSPLHF. The DNA of the CDR3 is TGTGCCAGCTCGAGAGCCCCGGCCTATAATTCACCCCTCCACTTT.

The chain has TRBV3-1 (or the pseudogene TRBV3-2) and TRBJ1-1; the D is unclear. The CDR3 loop spans 14 amino acids. Trimming shortened V by 1 base and J by 1 base, and 7 bases separated the two germline ends. Germline V gene data show CDR1 as LGHDT and CDR2 as YNNKEL (reference sequence). The CDR3 bases are TGTGCCAGCAGCCAAGTGGAGGGGAACACTGAAGCTTTCTTT. Translating it yields CASSQVEGNTEAFF.

The chain carries TRBV19 and TRBJ1-2, with 7 bases that match TRBD1. CDR1 and CDR2 (germline): LNHDA, SQIVND (reference sequence). CDR3 length equals 15 residues. Germline trimming cut 6 bases from V and 3 bases from J; bases unmatched to any gene: 10. In DNA, the CDR3 is TGTGCCAGTAGGGCCCCGGGACAGCATTACTATGGCTACACCTTC. Translation gives CASRAPGQHYYGYTF.

This clone was detected only a few times. CDR3 in DNA: TGTGCCAGCAGTTCGTCTGGGGCCAACGTCCTGACTTTC. Protein product: CASSSSGANVLTF. V is TRBV12-3 or TRBV12-4 and J is TRBJ2-6; D is unclear. The CDR3 consists of 13 residues. Trimming took 4 bases from V and 1 from J, leaving 2 bases between them.

The table lists this clone with a count of one. The CDR3 DNA reads TGTGCCAGCAGTGACTCGAGCGGGGGGGCAACAGATACGCAGTATTTT. Its translation: CASSDSSGGATDTQYF. This chain links TRBV6-4 with TRBJ2-3; 10 positions agree with TRBD2. The CDR3 is 16 residues long. V was pared by 0 bases and J by 3 bases, with 3 bases of the junction left unmatched. Per the germline V gene, CDR1 is MRHNA and CDR2 is SNTAGT.

The V gene is TRBV19, the J gene TRBJ2-2; 9 positions agree with TRBD1. The V segment lost 5 bases and the J segment 4 bases; nucleotides outside the gene matches: 5. The length of the CDR3 is 15 residues. Per germline, CDR1 LNHDA and CDR2 SQIVND (reference sequence). The CDR3 bases are TGTGCCAGTAGTTACAGGGGGCGAATCACCGGGGAGCTGTTTTTT. This sequence encodes CASSYRGRITGELFF.

The chain links TRBV12-5 to TRBJ2-3; tentatively, D is TRBD1 (5 bases). Per the germline V gene, CDR1 is LGHNT and CDR2 is FRNRAP. V was pared by 5 bases and J by 1 base, with 10 bases between. The CDR3 extends over 14 amino acids. The CDR3 coding sequence is TGTGCTAGTGGTCGGCAACAGGGCACAGATACGCAGTATTTT. Its protein is CASGRQQGTDTQYF.

The rearrangement links TRBV20-1 to TRBJ1-5, with TRBD1 as a possible D gene (5 bases). CDR1 and CDR2 from the germline V gene are DFQATT and SNEGSKA (reference sequence). The CDR3 runs 14 residues. Trimming stripped 3 bases from V and 0 bases from J, with 9 bases between. CDR3 DNA sequence: TGCAGTGCTAGTAAAGGGGTTAGCAATCAGCCCCAGCATTTT. This gives the protein CSASKGVSNQPQHF.

V and J are TRBV7-8 and TRBJ2-7; 7 bases are a match to TRBD2. The trim removed 5 bases at V and 6 bases at J, leaving 4 bases unmatched. The CDR3 runs 12 residues. CDR1 SGHVS and CDR2 FQNEAQ come from the germline V gene. CDR3: CASSTLAGEQYV. DNA of the CDR3: TGTGCCAGCAGCACCTTAGCGGGCGAGCAGTACGTC.